The 26 T cell receptor beta chains given below trace back to one sample, sequenced in a study of CD8 T cells in Susac syndrome. RNA, at about 0.45 to 1 ug, was reverse transcribed with random hexamers. TCRdb analysed the immunoSEQ multiplex PCR reads with MiXCR anew, one entry per CDR3 protein. Here the sample spans more than 110,000 distinct CDR3 sequences, 85% to 95% being singletons. Sequencing was performed on CD4+ T cells from PBMCs. These TCRs come from a human donor with Susac syndrome.

The chain links TRBV30 to TRBJ1-3; D gene uncertain. Per germline, CDR1 GTSNPN and CDR2 SVGIG (reference sequence). The CDR3 is 13 amino acids. The V and J ends lost 0 bases and 2 bases respectively, with 5 bases between them. CDR3 sequence reads: CAWSVLPGNTIYF. DNA of the CDR3: TGTGCCTGGAGTGTATTGCCTGGAAACACCATATATTTT.

This rearrangement joins TRBV9 to TRBJ2-1, with 12 bases identical to TRBD2. In germline, CDR1 is SGDLS, CDR2 YYNGEE. V trimming: 0 bases; J trimming: 12 bases; junction bases outside the gene matches: 7. This CDR3 is 15 amino acids long. CDR3 DNA sequence: TGTGCCAGCAGCGTAGCCCTAGCGGGGGGGCCTTCGCAGTTCTTC. This sequence encodes CASSVALAGGPSQFF.

This rearrangement joins TRBV7-2 to TRBJ2-2, with TRBD2 matching over 7 bases. The germline V gene has CDR1 SGHTA and CDR2 FQGNSA. The CDR3 totals 16 residues. J lost 0 bases, V lost 5 bases, and 6 bases had no gene match. The CDR3 region has the DNA TGTGCCAGCAGCCAATGGGACTATCCGAACACCGGGGAGCTGTTTTTT. It specifies CASSQWDYPNTGELFF.

The CDR3 sequence: CASTRQGAGELFF. The CDR3 DNA reads as TGTGCCAGCACCAGACAGGGAGCCGGGGAGCTGTTTTTT. The chain combines TRBV9 with TRBJ2-2; TRBD1 agrees at 7 bases. Germline V CDR1 and CDR2: SGDLS, YYNGEE. With 6 bases clipped from V and 6 bases from J, the junction kept 5 bases outside the gene matches. CDR3 size: 13 residues.

This clonotype was seen a few times. At one boundary the junction diverges from the germline segment, which might be a read error. The chain recombines TRBV20-1 with TRBJ1-2; perhaps TRBD1 as D (5 bases). The CDR3 is 12 residues long. In germline, CDR1 is DFQATT, CDR2 SNEGSKA (reference sequence). The CDR3 here is CSAPGQVYGYTF. CDR3 bases: TGCAGTGCCCCGGGGCAGGTCTATGGCTACACTTTC.

The rearrangement uses TRBV12-3 or TRBV12-4 and TRBJ1-5; 8 bases match TRBD1. With 6 bases clipped from V and 10 bases from J, the junction kept 8 bases outside the gene matches. The CDR3 loop spans 13 amino acids. In nucleotides, the CDR3 is TGTGCCAGCAGCCATGGACAGGGAGGCCCCCAGCATTTT. The encoded protein is CASSHGQGGPQHF.

V is TRBV4-3 and J is TRBJ2-5; 11 nucleotides agree with TRBD2. The ends lost 2 bases at V and 5 bases at J; junction bases unmatched: 7. The CDR3 is made up of 16 amino acids. Germline V gives CDR1 LGHNA, CDR2 YSLEER. The CDR3 nucleotides are TGCGCCAGCAGCCAAACTAGCGGGAGTCTGATGGAGACCCAGTACTTC. This gives the protein CASSQTSGSLMETQYF.

The chain carries TRBV5-6 and TRBJ1-2; maybe TRBD1 (6 bases). CDR3 length equals 13 residues. The germline CDR1 and CDR2 sequences are SGHDT and YYEEEE. Trimming removed 1 base at V and 4 bases at J, with 8 bases between. DNA of the CDR3: TGTGCCAGCAGCTTGAGGGGGACCTATGGCTACACCTTC. Translating it yields CASSLRGTYGYTF.

The V and J genes are TRBV30 and TRBJ2-1, with D maybe TRBD2 (6 bases). The germline CDR1 and CDR2 sequences are GTSNPN and SVGIG (reference sequence). CDR3 length: 12 residues. V lost 0 bases and J 10 bases, leaving 10 bases between the germline ends. The CDR3 here is CAWSVGRGEQFF. The CDR3 nucleotides read TGTGCCTGGAGTGTCGGGCGGGGAGAGCAGTTCTTC.

The V gene is TRBV15, the J gene TRBJ2-1; 7 bases are a match to TRBD1. Germline loops: CDR1 LNHNV, CDR2 YYDKDF (reference sequence). The CDR3 has 16 amino acids. After removal of 6 bases from V and 1 base from J, the junction contained 9 bases not matched to a gene. CDR3: CATSPDRDLSYNEQFF. In nucleotides, the CDR3 is TGTGCCACCAGTCCTGACAGGGATCTATCCTACAATGAGCAGTTCTTC.

V gene TRBV20-1 combines with J gene TRBJ2-1; D is uncertain. The germline gives CDR1 DFQATT, CDR2 SNEGSKA (reference sequence). V lost 0 bases and J 6 bases, leaving 15 bases between the germline ends. The CDR3 covers 15 residues. The CDR3 sequence is CSARDWRTSRNEQFF. The CDR3 DNA sequence: TGCAGTGCTAGAGATTGGCGGACCTCCCGCAATGAGCAGTTCTTC.

The chain recombines TRBV12-3 or TRBV12-4 with TRBJ2-1; a weak D match, TRBD2 (6 bases). Between the trimmed V and J ends, which lost 7 bases and 6 bases, there was a span of 13 bases. The CDR3 is made up of 13 amino acids. The CDR3 bases are TGTGCCAGCAAAGAACTAGCAGTCAATGAGCAGTTCTTC. Translating gives CASKELAVNEQFF.

CDR3 amino acids: CASSFYNEQFF. DNA for the CDR3: TGTGCCTCCTCATTCTACAATGAGCAGTTCTTC. V is TRBV27 and J is TRBJ2-1; no definite D call. Trimming took off 11 bases at V and 3 bases at J, with 8 bases between the two ends. CDR3 length equals 11 residues. Germline V gives CDR1 MNHEY, CDR2 SMNVEV (reference sequence).

The gene calls are TRBV20-1 and TRBJ2-7; TRBD1 matches at 8 bases. Germline V lookup: CDR1 DFQATT, CDR2 SNEGSKA (reference sequence). The length of the CDR3 is 12 residues. With V trimmed by 2 bases and J by 4 bases, 1 base remained unmatched. The CDR3 region is CSARQGAYEQYF. The DNA of the CDR3 is TGCAGTGCTAGACAGGGGGCTTACGAGCAGTACTTC.

The CDR3 sequence is CASSMDRRGNTEAFF. The CDR3 DNA is TGTGCCAGTAGTATGGATCGGAGGGGGAACACTGAAGCTTTCTTT. The chain employs TRBV19 and TRBJ1-1, with a tentative D call TRBD1 (5 bases). The germline V and J ends were trimmed by 3 bases and 1 base, with 12 bases remaining between them. This CDR3 is built from 15 residues. Germline CDR1 and CDR2: LNHDA and SQIVND (reference sequence).

This chain uses TRBV10-3 with TRBJ1-4; 7 nucleotides agree with TRBD1. Germline trimming cut 10 bases from V and 4 bases from J; bases unmatched to any gene: 9. The V gene's germline CDR1 is ENHRY and CDR2 SYGVKD. This CDR3 region has 14 residues. The CDR3: CATGGDSFNEKLFF. The CDR3 nucleotides are TGTGCCACCGGGGGGGACAGCTTTAATGAAAAACTGTTTTTT.

A few counts support this clonotype. The chain employs TRBV20-1 and TRBJ2-1, with 8 bases lining up with TRBD2. The CDR3 length is 14 residues. The germline V gene encodes CDR1 DFQATT and CDR2 SNEGSKA (reference sequence). Trimming cost V 3 bases and J 3 bases; bases outside gene matches: 4. CDR3 sequence reads: CSASGRAVYNEQFF. CDR3 sequence (DNA): TGCAGTGCTAGCGGGAGGGCCGTCTACAATGAGCAGTTCTTC.

In this sample, this clonotype turned up once. This rearrangement joins TRBV7-3 to TRBJ2-5; TRBD2 might be the D (5 bases). The germline V gene encodes CDR1 SGHTA and CDR2 FQGTGA. Trimming took 2 bases from V and 4 from J, leaving 11 bases between them. This CDR3 is built from 14 residues. The CDR3 reads CASSLGPAGETQYF. The CDR3 DNA sequence: TGTGCCAGCAGCTTAGGCCCGGCGGGAGAGACCCAGTACTTC.

This chain joins TRBV5-6 and TRBJ1-6; D is undetermined. V lost 2 bases and J 7 bases, leaving 13 bases between the germline ends. Germline loops: CDR1 SGHDT, CDR2 YYEEEE. The CDR3 covers 15 residues. The CDR3 DNA reads as TGTGCCAGCAGCTTTCAGCCGCTCGAAAATTCACCCCTCCACTTT. Translating it yields CASSFQPLENSPLHF.

This chain joins TRBV6-6 and TRBJ2-7, with D unclear. Per germline, CDR1 MNHNY and CDR2 SVGAGI (reference sequence). CDR3 length equals 16 residues. V dropped 0 bases and J dropped 0 bases, with 12 bases sitting between them. CDR3 coding DNA: TGTGCCAGCAGTTACTCGGACGTAGGCCCCTCCTACGAGCAGTACTTC. This codes for CASSYSDVGPSYEQYF.

The chain recombines TRBV9 with TRBJ2-1; 12 bases are shared with TRBD2. V lost 0 bases and J lost 7; bases outside the gene matches: 8. Per the germline V gene, CDR1 is SGDLS and CDR2 is YYNGEE. The CDR3 contains 17 residues. CDR3 sequence reads: CASSVAPLAGGRNEQFF. CDR3 DNA sequence: TGTGCCAGCAGCGTAGCCCCCCTAGCGGGGGGGCGGAATGAGCAGTTCTTC.

This clonotype showed up just once. The chain has TRBV12-3 or TRBV12-4 and TRBJ2-3; no clear D gene. The length of the CDR3 is 16 residues. The ends were cut back, 1 base at V and 2 bases at J, with 13 bases in the middle. The CDR3 DNA reads as TGTGCCAGCAGTTTAGGGGGATTGAGACACACAGATACGCAGTATTTT. Translation gives CASSLGGLRHTDTQYF.

The V call is TRBV15, the J call TRBJ2-7, with 10 bases aligning to TRBD1. In germline, CDR1 is LNHNV, CDR2 YYDKDF (reference sequence). The junction had 12 bases not matched to a gene; V was cut back by 5 bases and J by 5 bases. This CDR3 spans 16 amino acids. The CDR3 nucleotides read TGTGCCACCAGCCGGGGGCCGGGACAGGGGAGACACGAGCAGTACTTC. Amino acid sequence: CATSRGPGQGRHEQYF. The full variable domain, in which reference TRBV15 and TRBJ2-7 provide the parts outside the CDR3, is DAMVIQNPRYQVTQFGKPVTLSCSQTLNHNVMYWYQQKSSQAPKLLFHYYDKDFNNEADTPDNFQSRRPNTSFCFLDIRSPGLGDTAMYLCATSRGPGQGRHEQYFGPGTRLTVT.

The chain couples TRBV30 to TRBJ1-2, with unresolved D. V was cut by 2 bases and J by 0 bases, with 1 base left in between. Germline V gene lookup returns CDR1 GTSNPN and CDR2 SVGIG (reference sequence). The CDR3 has 11 amino acids. The DNA of the CDR3 is TGTGCCTGGAGTCCTAACTATGGCTACACCTTC. Protein sequence: CAWSPNYGYTF.

The rearrangement links TRBV5-1 to TRBJ2-3, with 8 bases that match TRBD2. Germline CDR1 and CDR2: SGHRS and YFSETQ. The CDR3 extends over 16 amino acids. Trimming took 0 bases from V and 0 from J; bases not matched to a gene: 3. As DNA, the CDR3 is TGCGCCAGCAGCTTGGCGGTAGCGGGGAGCACAGATACGCAGTATTTT. It encodes CASSLAVAGSTDTQYF.

This clonotype turned up a few times. The rearrangement links TRBV11-2 to TRBJ1-5, with D unresolved. The V gene's germline CDR1 is SGHAT and CDR2 FQNNGV. Trimming shortened V by 8 bases and J by 5 bases, and 10 bases separated the two germline ends. The CDR3 extends over 12 amino acids. The CDR3 here is CASRRGDQPQHF. CDR3 sequence (DNA): TGTGCCAGCCGACGCGGGGATCAGCCCCAGCATTTT.